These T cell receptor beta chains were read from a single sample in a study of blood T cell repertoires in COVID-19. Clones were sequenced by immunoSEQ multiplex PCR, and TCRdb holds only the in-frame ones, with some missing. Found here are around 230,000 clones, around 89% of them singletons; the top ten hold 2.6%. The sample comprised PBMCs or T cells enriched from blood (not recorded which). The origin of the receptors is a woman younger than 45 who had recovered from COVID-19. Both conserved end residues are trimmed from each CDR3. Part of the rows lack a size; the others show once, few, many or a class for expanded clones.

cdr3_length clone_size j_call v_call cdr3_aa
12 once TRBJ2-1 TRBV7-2 ASTRQGPYNEQF
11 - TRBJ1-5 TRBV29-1 SVAPDSNQPQH
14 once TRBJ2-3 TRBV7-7 ASSPGLAGVTDTQY
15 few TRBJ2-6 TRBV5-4 ASRIPGHLSGANVLT
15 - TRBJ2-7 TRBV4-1 ASSQSPLAGGAYEQY
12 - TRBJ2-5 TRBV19 ASSIGQYQETQY
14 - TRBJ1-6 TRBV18 ASSLREGSYNSPLH
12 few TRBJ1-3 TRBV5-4 ASSLAGSGNTIY
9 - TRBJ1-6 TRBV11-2 ASSFRSPLH
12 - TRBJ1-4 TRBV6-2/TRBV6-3 ASSPGVSSEKLF
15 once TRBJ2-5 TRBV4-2 ASSQDVDGGNGETQY
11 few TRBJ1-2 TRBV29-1 SVPGQGSNGYT
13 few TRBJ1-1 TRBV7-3 ASSLTGTGVTEAF
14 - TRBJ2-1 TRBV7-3 ASSLTGTVGSNEQF